This TCR beta chain was captured in a study of monozygotic twins with cystic fibrosis. Comments on this clone: The antigen is undetermined.

Trimming took 5 bases from V and 0 from J; bases not matched to a gene: 6. The CDR3 extends over 16 amino acids. Germline CDR1 and CDR2: SEHNR and FQNEAQ (reference sequence). Assay used: immunoSEQ multiplex PCR; TCRdb lists only in-frame clones, some missing. This table has about 14,000 clones, roughly 85% appearing once. Regarding the study as a whole: Nucleotide-identical clonotype sharing was significantly higher within monozygotic CF twin pairs than between unrelated CF individuals. Low clonality (median around 0.0095) suggested a mostly naive repertoire. Co-twins had the most similar V usage for 13 of 16 pairs, J for 8.

The chain has TRBV7-9 and TRBJ2-1, with 8 bases matching TRBD2. The source of this sequence is a boy younger than 18 with cystic fibrosis. The sequenced sample consisted of blood. CDR3 nucleotide sequence: TGTGCCAGCAGCCCGGACGGGGGGGTCTCCTACAATGAGCAGTTCTTC. Translated: CASSPDGGVSYNEQFF.